The rows below give T cell receptor beta chains drawn from one sample of a study of cytomegalovirus exposure and HLA in healthy donors. The data were produced by immunoSEQ multiplex PCR, yet TCRdb's version contains in-frame clones alone and is incomplete. Of around 130,000 clones listed, about 79% were seen once; the top ten hold about 2.5%. The sample consisted of PBMCs. The receptors were gathered from a man aged 45-65 years in good health and CMV-seronegative. Both conserved end residues are part of each CDR3. The D gene is left open where the match is weak. Rows give clone size only sometimes, using once, few, many, or a class for an expanded clone.

abundance	v_gene	j_gene	d_gene	CDR3aa	CDR3nt
few	TRBV2	TRBJ1-2	NA	CASSVGGFLYGYTF	TGTGCCAGCAGTGTAGGAGGATTCCTCTATGGCTACACCTTC
NA	TRBV30	TRBJ2-7	NA	CAWSEDYYEQYF	TGTGCCTGGAGTGAGGACTACTACGAGCAGTACTTC
NA	TRBV5-1	TRBJ2-7	NA	CASSLGSSSYEQYF	TGCGCCAGCAGCTTGGGTTCCTCCTCCTACGAGCAGTACTTC
NA	TRBV15	TRBJ1-5	TRBD1	CATSRDPGGNQPQHF	TGTGCCACCAGCAGAGATCCAGGGGGTAATCAGCCCCAGCATTTT
NA	TRBV5-4	TRBJ1-1	TRBD1	CASSLADRVEAFF	TGTGCCAGCAGCTTGGCCGACAGGGTTGAAGCTTTCTTT
NA	TRBV6-6	TRBJ2-3	NA	CASSYSRTGSADTQYF	TGTGCCAGCAGTTACTCGCGGACTGGTAGCGCAGATACGCAGTATTTT
few	TRBV5-5	TRBJ1-4	NA	CASSLAQNEKLFF	TGTGCCAGCAGCTTGGCCCAGAATGAAAAACTGTTTTTT
few	TRBV6-1	TRBJ1-6	NA	CASSGEQGASLHF	TGTGCCAGCAGTGGGGAACAGGGCGCTTCCCTCCACTTT
NA	TRBV30	TRBJ1-5	NA	CAWSPTGRGDQPQHF	TGTGCCTGGAGTCCCACCGGGCGGGGTGATCAGCCCCAGCATTTT
NA	TRBV2	TRBJ2-2	TRBD1	CASKRQGSSGELFF	TGTGCCAGCAAGAGACAGGGTTCCTCCGGGGAGCTGTTTTTT
few	TRBV6-5	TRBJ1-3	NA	CASTFAERNTIYF	TGTGCCAGCACTTTCGCAGAAAGAAACACCATATATTTT
few	TRBV4-1	TRBJ1-4	TRBD1	CASRLRQGNEKLFF	TGCGCCAGCAGGCTCAGACAGGGTAATGAAAAACTGTTTTTT
NA	TRBV2	TRBJ2-3	TRBD2	CASGGTSPHTDTQYF	TGTGCCAGCGGGGGGACTAGTCCCCACACAGATACGCAGTATTTT
few	TRBV5-1	TRBJ1-1	NA	CASSIPPGSTENTEAFF	TGCGCCAGCAGCATCCCCCCCGGGTCGACAGAAAACACTGAAGCTTTCTTT
NA	TRBV9	TRBJ2-7	NA	CASSVSSSYEQYF	TGTGCCAGCAGCGTATCTAGCAGCTACGAGCAGTACTTC
NA	TRBV7-8	TRBJ2-7	NA	CASSTGTPFGYEQYF	TGTGCCAGCAGCACAGGGACACCCTTTGGGTACGAGCAGTACTTC
once	TRBV2	TRBJ1-6	TRBD1	CASSMDRALNSPLHF	TGTGCCAGCAGTATGGACAGGGCCCTTAATTCACCCCTCCACTTT
NA	TRBV5-1	TRBJ2-7	NA	CASSSTHEQYF	TGCGCCAGCAGCAGTACCCACGAGCAGTACTTC
few	TRBV5-6	TRBJ1-3	NA	CASSLPADSSGNTIYF	TGTGCCAGCAGCTTACCCGCGGATTCCTCTGGAAACACCATATATTTT
NA	TRBV6-1	TRBJ2-7	NA	CASRQGLYEQYF	TGTGCCAGCAGGCAGGGGCTATACGAGCAGTACTTC
once	TRBV25-1	TRBJ1-2	NA	CASNSNRAPNYGYTF	TGTGCCAGCAATTCCAACAGGGCCCCTAACTATGGCTACACCTTC
NA	TRBV5-4	TRBJ2-1	TRBD2	CASTAGGRNEQFF	TGTGCCAGCACGGCGGGGGGGAGGAATGAGCAGTTCTTC